This T cell receptor beta chain was recovered during a study of CD8 T cells in Susac syndrome. CDR1 and CDR2 from the germline V gene are MNHEY and SVGAGI. Trimming removed 0 bases from V and 3 bases from J, with 12 bases in between. The CDR3 runs 15 residues. Reverse transcription of about 0.5 to 1 ug RNA was performed with random hexamers. TCRdb re-called the immunoSEQ multiplex PCR reads through MiXCR, storing one row per CDR3 protein. The sample lists some 170,000 distinct CDR3 sequences, 85% to 95% occurring once. The clonotype originates from a human donor in good health. The sample consisted of CD4+ T cells from PBMCs. The chain couples TRBV6-5 to TRBJ2-7; D is uncertain. The CDR3 DNA reads TGTGCCAGCAGTTACTCGCAAGAAGTGGGCTACGAGCAGTACTTC. This encodes CASSYSQEVGYEQYF.